The rows below give T cell receptor beta chains drawn from one sample of a study of cytomegalovirus exposure and HLA in healthy donors. The assay was immunoSEQ multiplex PCR, and TCRdb's table has in-frame clones only and misses some. The data hold some 110,000 clones, with around 85% observed a single time. Source material: PBMCs. The receptors derive from a man between 18 and 29 years old in good health and CMV-seropositive. The CDR3 runs from the conserved cysteine through the conserved F or W. The D gene is left open where the match is weak. Rows give clone size only sometimes, using once, few, many, or a class for an expanded clone.

V	size	D	J	DNA	CDR3
TRBV10-3	-	-	TRBJ1-2	TGTGCCATCTCGTTCGAGGGTAACTATGGCTACACCTTC	CAISFEGNYGYTF
TRBV4-2	few	TRBD1	TRBJ1-2	TGTGCCAGCAGCCGCGGACAGGGTAACTATGGCTACACCTTC	CASSRGQGNYGYTF
TRBV28	-	-	TRBJ2-3	TGTGCCAGCAGTTCTCGTGGGGGCTTCACAGATACGCAGTATTTT	CASSSRGGFTDTQYF
TRBV25-1	-	-	TRBJ2-2	TGTGCCAGCAGTGCATTCCAGAAGGGAGTAGGAGGCACCGGGGAGCTGTTTTTT	CASSAFQKGVGGTGELFF
TRBV15	-	-	TRBJ1-6	TGTGCCACCACCAGGGGAGGCGGAAATTCACCCCTCCACTTT	CATTRGGGNSPLHF
TRBV29-1	once	-	TRBJ2-3	TGCAGCGTTGAGCCCAGGCGAAACACAGATACGCAGTATTTT	CSVEPRRNTDTQYF
TRBV5-1	-	-	TRBJ1-2	TGCGCCAGCACGCGGGACGCGGGGGCTAACTATGGCTACACCTTC	CASTRDAGANYGYTF
TRBV4-3	few	TRBD1	TRBJ2-2	TGCGCCAGCAGCTCTGGGACAGGGGGACCCGGGGAGCTGTTTTTT	CASSSGTGGPGELFF
TRBV29-1	-	TRBD1	TRBJ2-1	TGCAGCGTGTCCCCAGGGGGCAATGAGCAGTTCTTC	CSVSPGGNEQFF
TRBV6-6	few	TRBD2	TRBJ2-7	TGTGCCAGCAGTTTGCCCGGGACTAGCGTTTACGAGCAGTACTTC	CASSLPGTSVYEQYF
TRBV6-1	-	-	TRBJ2-2	TGTGCCAGCAGTGAACTCGGGATCGCGAACACCGGGGAGCTGTTTTTT	CASSELGIANTGELFF